This T cell receptor (beta chain) stems from a study of response to subunit inactivated influenza vaccine. TCRdb re-called the RT-PCR reads through MiXCR, storing one row per CDR3 protein. Of about 570,000 distinct CDR3 sequences listed, around 10% were seen once; the top ten hold about 11%. V gave up 4 bases and J gave up 5 bases, with 16 bases separating them. Germline loops: CDR1 KGHSH, CDR2 LQKENI. The CDR3 consists of 15 residues. This clonotype was recorded a few times. This sample was shared with a second study, whose subject was T cells expressing NK-cell markers. As that report states: TCR beta cDNA was generated via 5'RACE template switching incorporating UMIs. Where several donors were concerned, these clonotypes also led the CD3+CD56-NKG2C+ fraction.

J is TRBJ2-3 and V is TRBV18, with a possible D match to TRBD1 (7 bases). This clonotype was obtained from a man aged 50 to 59 who received an inactivated influenza vaccine. Sample: PBMCs from blood, taken on the day of vaccination. CDR3 nucleotides: TGTGCCAGCTCACGGGACAGCGGGCGGGTAGATACGCAGTATTTT. Translation: CASSRDSGRVDTQYF.